These 30 T cell receptor beta chains came from one sample sequenced in a study of early T cells in non-severe SARS-CoV-2 infection. TCRdb recomputed calls from the 5' RACE reads with MiXCR, one row per CDR3 protein. The top ten clones hold roughly 1.2% of a sample with 99,000 or so distinct CDR3 sequences, approximately 17% of them seen once. The sample taken for sequencing was whole blood. The source of these receptors is an adult who was a healthcare worker with PCR-confirmed SARS-CoV-2 infection or an uninfected control (not recorded which).

This chain connects TRBV6-5 to TRBJ1-2; unclear D gene. CDR1 MNHEY and CDR2 SVGAGI come from the germline V gene. Trimming pared 5 bases from V and 0 bases from J, leaving 19 bases between. The CDR3 spans 17 residues. CDR3 in DNA: TGTGCCAGCAGTCCTTTAACAGTAGGCGTAACTAACTATGGCTACACCTTC. It codes for CASSPLTVGVTNYGYTF.

This clonotype was seen a few times. The J gene is TRBJ1-5, the V gene TRBV11-2; D possibly corresponds to TRBD1 (6 bases). V dropped 5 bases and J dropped 1 base, with 12 bases sitting between them. CDR1 is SGHAT, CDR2 FQNNGV, per germline. CDR3 length equals 15 residues. The CDR3: CASSPGQTSNQPQHF. CDR3 sequence (DNA): TGTGCCAGCAGCCCCGGACAGACCAGCAATCAGCCCCAGCATTTT.

At least ten counts were recorded for this clonotype. The rearrangement joins TRBV11-2 to TRBJ2-7, with TRBD2 identical over 13 bases. The J segment lost 2 bases and the V segment lost 2 bases, leaving 12 bases of the junction unmatched. Germline-derived CDR1 and CDR2 are SGHAT and FQNNGV. CDR3 length equals 19 residues. The CDR3 DNA sequence: TGTGCCAGCAGCTTACGGGGGACTAGCGGGATGTCGCGGGCCTACGAGCAGTACTTC. Translating it yields CASSLRGTSGMSRAYEQYF.

The rearrangement uses TRBV6-1 and TRBJ1-6, with unresolved D. V shed 1 base and J shed 8 bases, with 9 bases lying between them. Germline CDR1 reads MNHNS; CDR2 reads SASEGT. CDR3 size: 14 residues. The CDR3 loop is CASSEDPVYSPLHF. The DNA for the CDR3 is TGTGCCAGCAGTGAAGATCCAGTATATTCACCCCTCCACTTT.

The rearrangement uses TRBV6-1 and TRBJ2-7; D is unresolved. The CDR3 sequence is 14 residues long. The V gene's germline CDR1 is MNHNS and CDR2 SASEGT. V shed 1 base and J shed 3 bases, with 10 bases lying between them. The CDR3 loop is CASSEETEIYEQYF. The CDR3 DNA reads TGTGCCAGCAGTGAAGAGACTGAAATCTACGAGCAGTACTTC.

This clonotype has just a few counts. V and J are TRBV7-2 and TRBJ2-3, with D tentatively TRBD2 (6 bases). This CDR3 contains 13 residues. Germline CDR1 is SGHTA and CDR2 is FQGNSA. V was cut by 1 base and J by 8 bases, with 10 bases left in between. Here the CDR3 reads CASSLGKLATQYF. Written as DNA, the CDR3 is TGTGCCAGCAGCTTAGGAAAACTAGCTACGCAGTATTTT. The full variable domain, in which reference TRBV7-2 and TRBJ2-3 provide the parts outside the CDR3, is GAGVSQSPSNKVTEKGKDVELRCDPISGHTALYWYRQSLGQGLEFLIYFQGNSAPDKSGLPSDRFSAERTGGSVSTLTIQRTQQEDSAVYLCASSLGKLATQYFGPGTRLTVL.

The rearrangement links TRBV5-6 to TRBJ2-7; weak D call: TRBD1 (5 bases). The V gene's germline CDR1 is SGHDT and CDR2 YYEEEE. CDR3 length: 13 residues. The ends were cut back, 3 bases at V and 2 bases at J, with 9 bases in the middle. CDR3 sequence (DNA): TGTGCCAGCAGCTCTGACAGCCCCTACGAGCAGTACTTC. It specifies CASSSDSPYEQYF.

The chain combines TRBV2 with TRBJ1-1; no firm D call. V dropped 6 bases and J dropped 11 bases, with 19 bases sitting between them. The length of the CDR3 is 13 residues. The germline gives CDR1 SNHLY, CDR2 FYNNEI. The CDR3 protein is CASRDGGSETAFF. For the CDR3, the DNA is TGTGCCAGCAGGGATGGAGGGTCAGAAACGGCTTTCTTT.

This clonotype was observed a few times. The rearrangement uses TRBV2 and TRBJ1-5; 10 bases align to TRBD1. Losses at the gene ends were 6 bases for V and 6 bases for J; bases not matched to a gene: 8. In germline, CDR1 is SNHLY, CDR2 FYNNEI. The CDR3 runs to 15 residues. The CDR3 region has the DNA TGTGCCAGCAGGATAGACAGGGGGCGAGGTCAGCCCCAGCATTTT. It specifies CASRIDRGRGQPQHF.

The V call is TRBV7-2, the J call TRBJ2-5; D possibly corresponds to TRBD2 (7 bases). This CDR3 is 15 amino acids long. Germline CDR1 and CDR2: SGHTA and FQGNSA. V dropped 2 bases and J dropped 4 bases, with 14 bases sitting between them. The CDR3 loop reads CASSLRGGGRETQYF. The CDR3 nucleotides are TGTGCCAGCAGCTTAAGGGGGGGCGGAAGAGAGACCCAGTACTTC.

The chain uses TRBV12-3 or TRBV12-4 and TRBJ2-1, with D unclear. V dropped 4 bases and J dropped 1 base, with 11 bases sitting between them. The CDR3 is 15 residues long. This CDR3 is CASSWSVGSYNEQFF. CDR3 nucleotides: TGTGCCAGCAGTTGGTCCGTAGGGTCCTACAATGAGCAGTTCTTC.

This clonotype has more than one count but fewer than ten. This chain uses TRBV12-3 or TRBV12-4 with TRBJ2-3; D might be TRBD2 (6 bases). V was clipped by 1 base and J by 1 base, with 9 bases between them. CDR3 size: 15 residues. The CDR3 protein is CASSLEPSGTDTQYF. CDR3 in DNA: TGTGCCAGCAGTTTAGAGCCTAGCGGCACAGATACGCAGTATTTT.

This clonotype showed up many times. The rearrangement uses TRBV2 and TRBJ2-7; D remains unclear. V was cut by 4 bases and J by 1 base, with 14 bases left in between. CDR1 SNHLY and CDR2 FYNNEI come from the germline V gene. The CDR3 is 15 residues long. CDR3 amino acids: CASSGSGRLSYEQYF. The CDR3 nucleotides read TGTGCCAGCAGTGGTTCGGGCCGCCTTTCCTACGAGCAGTACTTC.

The V gene is TRBV6-2 or TRBV6-3, the J gene TRBJ1-1; D is perhaps TRBD1 (5 bases). Germline values: CDR1 MNHEY, CDR2 SVGEGT. The CDR3 runs to 19 residues. V was clipped by 0 bases and J by 2 bases, with 22 bases between them. CDR3 region: CASSYSTARALPPNTEAFF. CDR3 bases: TGTGCCAGCAGTTACTCGACAGCCCGAGCGTTACCTCCAAACACTGAAGCTTTCTTT.

In its sample, this clonotype was seen a few times. The V call is TRBV6-2 or TRBV6-3, the J call TRBJ2-2; TRBD2 aligns across 11 bases. The germline CDR1 and CDR2 sequences are MNHEY and SVGEGT. Trimming removed 2 bases from V and 1 base from J; junction bases left unmatched: 6. The CDR3 totals 18 residues. CDR3 DNA sequence: TGTGCCAGCAGTTACGACACTAGCGGGAGTTGGAACACCGGGGAGCTGTTTTTT. This encodes CASSYDTSGSWNTGELFF.

This clonotype was seen many times. The J gene is TRBJ1-1, the V gene TRBV20-1, with D unclear. The V end was cut by 0 bases, the J end by 1 base, with 6 bases between. The CDR3 loop spans 13 amino acids. Germline lookup yields CDR1 DFQATT and CDR2 SNEGSKA (reference sequence). The CDR3 DNA reads as TGCAGTGCTAGAGAGGACCCGAACACTGAAGCTTTCTTT. Amino acids: CSAREDPNTEAFF.

The table lists this clonotype with a few counts. This chain uses TRBV5-6 with TRBJ2-2; TRBD1 aligns across 10 bases. CDR1 and CDR2 (germline): SGHDT, YYEEEE. V was pared by 4 bases and J by 2 bases, with 8 bases of the junction left unmatched. CDR3 length: 17 amino acids. CDR3 residues: CASSPVRDRGNTGELFF. The CDR3 region has the DNA TGTGCCAGCAGCCCGGTGCGGGACAGGGGTAACACCGGGGAGCTGTTTTTT.

The chain joins TRBV3-1 to TRBJ2-7, with TRBD2 matching 9 bases. The trim removed 4 bases at V and 3 bases at J, leaving 7 bases unmatched. CDR1 LGHDT and CDR2 YNNKEL come from the germline V gene (reference sequence). The CDR3 totals 15 residues. The CDR3 spells CASSLGSGSGYEQYF. In nucleotides, the CDR3 is TGTGCCAGCAGCCTAGGTAGCGGGAGTGGCTACGAGCAGTACTTC.

This clonotype was detected a few times. The gene calls are TRBV20-1 and TRBJ1-1; D is ambiguous. Germline CDR1 reads DFQATT; CDR2 reads SNEGSKA (reference sequence). V lost 5 bases and J 4 bases, leaving 8 bases between the germline ends. This CDR3 comprises 11 residues. The CDR3 sequence: CSAARSTEAFF. The DNA for the CDR3 is TGCAGTGCTGCCCGTTCCACTGAAGCTTTCTTT.

This clonotype was detected only a few times. The chain combines TRBV9 with TRBJ2-2; D remains unclear. The CDR3 is 15 amino acids. Trimming removed 0 bases at V and 1 base at J, with 7 bases between. CDR1 and CDR2 (germline): SGDLS, YYNGEE. The CDR3 bases are TGTGCCAGCAGCGTAGGGCATTTGAACACCGGGGAGCTGTTTTTT. Translated, it gives CASSVGHLNTGELFF.

This clonotype turned up a few times. The chain is built from TRBV7-2 and TRBJ2-7; weak D call: TRBD2 (6 bases). The CDR3 sequence is 14 residues long. Germline V gene data show CDR1 as SGHTA and CDR2 as FQGNSA. V lost 5 bases and J 0 bases, leaving 11 bases between the germline ends. The CDR3 reads CASSPRDFSYEQYF. Here the CDR3 DNA reads TGTGCCAGCAGCCCTCGGGACTTCTCCTACGAGCAGTACTTC.

This clonotype was detected only a few times. V is TRBV6-5 and J is TRBJ2-7; possible D gene TRBD2, 6 bases. Per the germline V gene, CDR1 is MNHEY and CDR2 is SVGAGI. The V end was cut by 0 bases, the J end by 4 bases, with 16 bases between. There are 16 residues in the CDR3. The CDR3 DNA follows: TGTGCCAGCAGTTACTCGAGGCCTGATGGGGGGTACGAGCAGTACTTC. This codes for CASSYSRPDGGYEQYF.

CDR3 in amino acids: CASSTGLAGSGELFF. CDR3 sequence (DNA): TGCGCCAGCAGTACGGGACTAGCGGGTTCCGGGGAGCTGTTTTTT. The chain carries TRBV10-1 and TRBJ2-2, with 12 bases that match TRBD2. Germline CDR1 is WNHNN and CDR2 is SYGVQD (reference sequence). Trimming at V came to 5 bases and at J to 6 bases, leaving 4 bases not matched to a gene. The CDR3 runs to 15 residues.

There are a few counts of this clonotype. The V call is TRBV24-1, the J call TRBJ2-7, with D possibly matching TRBD2 (5 bases). This CDR3 has 15 residues. CDR1 is KGHDR, CDR2 SFDVKD, per germline. V lost 4 bases, J lost 9 bases, and 21 bases lay in between. CDR3 sequence reads: CATSEEVAEPSAQYF. CDR3 in DNA: TGTGCCACCAGTGAGGAGGTGGCAGAACCGTCGGCGCAGTACTTC.

In its sample, this clonotype was seen a few times. V gene TRBV20-1 combines with J gene TRBJ2-1; TRBD2 matches 9 bases. The germline gives CDR1 DFQATT, CDR2 SNEGSKA (reference sequence). V shed 0 bases, J shed 3 bases, and the junction held 6 bases outside the gene matches. The CDR3 is made up of 16 amino acids. In nucleotides, the CDR3 is TGCAGTGCTAGAGACCTGACTAGCGGTCTCTACAATGAGCAGTTCTTC. Translated: CSARDLTSGLYNEQFF.

Here the CDR3 reads CAISESPSYNEQFF. The CDR3 DNA follows: TGTGCCATCAGTGAGTCCCCTTCCTACAATGAGCAGTTCTTC. The chain carries TRBV10-3 and TRBJ2-1, with D unresolved. CDR1 and CDR2 (germline): ENHRY, SYGVKD. Trimming cost V 0 bases and J 1 base, with 4 bases left between them. The CDR3 spans 14 residues.

The sample holds a few counts of this clonotype. The chain joins TRBV28 to TRBJ2-7; 7 nucleotides align to TRBD2. CDR3 length equals 15 residues. With V trimmed by 5 bases and J by 3 bases, 10 bases remained unmatched. The germline V gene has CDR1 MDHEN and CDR2 SYDVKM. In DNA, the CDR3 is TGTGCCAGCAGTCAACCCGCGGGAGTGTACTACGAGCAGTACTTC. Translation gives CASSQPAGVYYEQYF.

The rearrangement links TRBV12-3 or TRBV12-4 to TRBJ2-7, with D perhaps matching TRBD1 or TRBD2 (5 bases each). V lost 7 bases to trimming and J lost 0 bases, with 13 bases between them. The CDR3 loop spans 14 amino acids. CDR3 loop: CASNLGETSYEQYF. For the CDR3, the DNA is TGTGCCAGCAACTTGGGGGAGACCTCCTACGAGCAGTACTTC.

This sequence joins TRBV7-9 and TRBJ2-7; 8 bases line up with TRBD1. The CDR3 has 14 amino acids. The germline V gene has CDR1 SEHNR and CDR2 FQNEAQ (reference sequence). Trimming removed 3 bases from V and 4 bases from J; junction bases left unmatched: 5. The CDR3 coding sequence is TGTGCCAGCAGCTTGGCAGGGGGCGGTTACGAGCAGTACTTC. The encoded protein is CASSLAGGGYEQYF.

CDR3 region: CSARGDRGSTDTQYF. The CDR3 DNA sequence: TGCAGTGCTAGAGGGGACAGGGGTAGCACAGATACGCAGTATTTT. The chain carries TRBV20-1 and TRBJ2-3; 10 bases align to TRBD1. With V trimmed by 1 base and J by 0 bases, 1 base remained unmatched. The germline CDR1 and CDR2 sequences are DFQATT and SNEGSKA (reference sequence). The CDR3 covers 15 residues.